One and the same sample provided the 29 T cell receptor beta chains below, sequenced in a study of blood T cell repertoires in COVID-19. The data were produced by immunoSEQ multiplex PCR, yet TCRdb's version contains in-frame clones alone and is incomplete. The sample includes roughly 200,000 clones, roughly 85% seen only once; the top ten take 15% to 20%. The sample was PBMCs or T cells enriched from blood (not recorded which). The source of these receptors is a man aged 40-50 years who had recovered from COVID-19.

This clone was seen a handful of times. The J gene is TRBJ2-7, the V gene TRBV29-1; the D gene is possibly TRBD2 (5 bases). Per germline, CDR1 SQVTM and CDR2 ANQGSEA. The CDR3 sequence is 15 residues long. V was shortened by 1 base and J by 1 base, with 14 bases between the two germline ends. DNA of the CDR3: TGCAGCGTTGAAGGGGATAGCGAGGCTTCCTACGAGCAGTACTTC. Residues: CSVEGDSEASYEQYF.

This clone was picked up one time. V gene TRBV5-8 combines with J gene TRBJ1-2; D is ambiguous. Germline lookup yields CDR1 SGHTS and CDR2 YDEGEE. CDR3 size: 12 residues. Trimming took off 6 bases at V and 8 bases at J, with 14 bases between the two ends. The CDR3 region has the DNA TGTGCCAGCAAGAGGGTGGCTCGGGGCTACACCTTC. This sequence encodes CASKRVARGYTF.

The V call is TRBV19, the J call TRBJ2-2; TRBD2 matches 14 bases. Per the germline V gene, CDR1 is LNHDA and CDR2 is SQIVND (reference sequence). The J segment lost 6 bases and the V segment lost 7 bases, leaving 4 bases of the junction unmatched. The CDR3 runs to 15 residues. Here the CDR3 DNA reads TGTGCCAGTATGGTGGGACTAGCGGGGGCCGGGGAGCTGTTTTTT. Translated: CASMVGLAGAGELFF.

V is TRBV9 and J is TRBJ1-3; D call uncertain. Germline values: CDR1 SGDLS, CDR2 YYNGEE. Trimming stripped 0 bases from V and 4 bases from J, with 17 bases between. The CDR3 runs 17 residues. CDR3 nucleotides: TGTGCCAGCAGCGTAGAAGGAACTCGGGTCTCGGGAAACACCATATATTTT. It codes for CASSVEGTRVSGNTIYF.

This sequence joins TRBV7-9 and TRBJ2-2, with 10 nucleotides matching TRBD2. This CDR3 has 16 residues. The V gene's germline CDR1 is SEHNR and CDR2 FQNEAQ (reference sequence). V was pared by 5 bases and J by 4 bases, with 7 bases of the junction left unmatched. The CDR3 nucleotides read TGTGCCAGCAGCCCTAGCGGGAGAAGAGGCACCGGGGAGCTGTTTTTT. This translates into CASSPSGRRGTGELFF.

The chain carries TRBV7-9 and TRBJ2-1, with no clear D. The CDR3 spans 16 residues. CDR1 and CDR2 (germline): SEHNR, FQNEAQ (reference sequence). The germline V and J ends were trimmed by 5 bases and 3 bases, with 17 bases remaining between them. CDR3 region: CASSPPGRRYYNEQFF. In DNA, the CDR3 is TGTGCCAGCAGCCCCCCCGGCAGGCGCTACTACAATGAGCAGTTCTTC.

J is TRBJ1-2 and V is TRBV30; maybe TRBD1 (6 bases). Germline-derived CDR1 and CDR2 are GTSNPN and SVGIG (reference sequence). This CDR3 region has 20 residues. The germline V and J ends were trimmed by 1 base and 8 bases, with 35 bases remaining between them. CDR3 in amino acids: CAWSGLKGRFGGGPQKGYTF. DNA of the CDR3: TGTGCCTGGAGTGGCCTTAAGGGGAGGTTTGGCGGGGGCCCTCAGAAGGGCTACACCTTC.

This clone has just one count. J is TRBJ2-3 and V is TRBV11-3; TRBD1 aligns across 7 bases. Germline V gene sequence: CDR1 SGHNT, CDR2 YENEEA. The CDR3 sequence is 18 residues long. V shed 1 base, J shed 0 bases, and the junction held 10 bases outside the gene matches. In DNA, the CDR3 is TGTGCCAGCAGCTTAGGGGCGAGTGACAGGGACAGCACAGATACGCAGTATTTT. It is translated as CASSLGASDRDSTDTQYF.

V gene TRBV9 combines with J gene TRBJ2-7; 7 nucleotides match TRBD2. The CDR3 has 15 amino acids. J lost 2 bases, V lost 0 bases, and 5 bases had no gene match. The germline V gene encodes CDR1 SGDLS and CDR2 YYNGEE. The CDR3, as DNA: TGTGCCAGCAGCGTAGAGGGAGGGGCCACCTACGAGCAGTACTTC. Encoded protein: CASSVEGGATYEQYF.

The chain has TRBV5-4 and TRBJ1-2, with 7 nucleotides matching TRBD1. In germline, CDR1 is SGHNT, CDR2 YYREEE (reference sequence). There are 17 residues in the CDR3. Losses at the gene ends were 4 bases for V and 0 bases for J; bases not matched to a gene: 12. The CDR3 here is CASSLPGTAPSNYGYTF. CDR3 in DNA: TGTGCCAGCAGCCTTCCCGGGACAGCTCCATCTAACTATGGCTACACCTTC.

The rearrangement joins TRBV6-5 to TRBJ1-2; tentative D call: TRBD1 (5 bases). V was clipped by 4 bases and J by 2 bases, with 17 bases between them. Per the germline V gene, CDR1 is MNHEY and CDR2 is SVGAGI. This CDR3 has 16 residues. The DNA for the CDR3 is TGTGCCAGCAGTTCTCTACCGTCGACAGAGAACTATGGCTACACCTTC. Amino acids: CASSSLPSTENYGYTF.

The gene calls are TRBV13 and TRBJ2-7, with TRBD2 identical over 8 bases. Germline loops: CDR1 PRHDT, CDR2 FYEKMQ (reference sequence). The ends lost 4 bases at V and 11 bases at J; junction bases unmatched: 13. The CDR3 covers 14 residues. CDR3 protein: CASSYGLAPGGEYF. CDR3 nucleotide sequence: TGTGCCAGCAGCTACGGACTAGCCCCCGGTGGGGAGTACTTC.

The chain's CDR3 is CASSHLQGTGEQYF. The CDR3 bases are TGTGCCAGCAGCCATTTACAGGGGACGGGCGAGCAGTACTTC. The rearrangement links TRBV3-1 (or the pseudogene TRBV3-2) to TRBJ2-7; 7 nucleotides agree with TRBD1. This CDR3 has 14 amino acids. The V and J ends lost 3 bases and 6 bases, in that order; junction bases with no gene match: 8. Germline values: CDR1 LGHDT, CDR2 YNNKEL (reference sequence).

The chain uses TRBV2 and TRBJ1-6; no definite D call. The germline V and J ends were trimmed by 10 bases and 7 bases, with 14 bases remaining between them. Germline values: CDR1 SNHLY, CDR2 FYNNEI. The CDR3 is 13 residues long. The CDR3 bases are TGTGCCACTTCGGGAACTGAGAATTCACCCCTCCACTTT. It encodes CATSGTENSPLHF.

The gene calls are TRBV28 and TRBJ1-1; D is unresolved. V was pared by 0 bases and J by 3 bases, with 5 bases between. This CDR3 spans 13 amino acids. CDR1 is MDHEN, CDR2 SYDVKM, per germline. CDR3 protein: CASSLWADTEAFF. CDR3 nucleotides: TGTGCCAGCAGTTTATGGGCCGACACTGAAGCTTTCTTT.

The chain links TRBV29-1 to TRBJ2-5; 10 positions match TRBD2. After removal of 6 bases from V and 2 bases from J, the junction contained 6 bases not matched to a gene. The CDR3 contains 14 residues. Germline CDR1 and CDR2: SQVTM and ANQGSEA. CDR3 loop: CSVRAGGFQETQYF. The CDR3 region has the DNA TGCAGCGTCAGAGCGGGAGGGTTTCAAGAGACCCAGTACTTC.

The V gene is TRBV28, the J gene TRBJ1-6; possibly TRBD1 for D (6 bases). Trimming shortened V by 6 bases and J by 8 bases, and 14 bases separated the two germline ends. The CDR3 spans 14 residues. Germline loops: CDR1 MDHEN, CDR2 SYDVKM. As DNA, the CDR3 is TGTGCCAGCAGCCTTACAGGGAATCATTCACCCCTCCACTTT. Protein product: CASSLTGNHSPLHF.

This chain joins TRBV5-8 and TRBJ2-7; D ambiguous. V lost 5 bases, J lost 6 bases, and 15 bases lay in between. Germline CDR1 is SGHTS and CDR2 is YDEGEE. The CDR3 is made up of 13 amino acids. The DNA for the CDR3 is TGTGCCAGCAGGGTTCGAGCTGGTACCGAGCAGTACTTC. Translated, it gives CASRVRAGTEQYF.

V gene TRBV18 combines with J gene TRBJ1-2, with 8 nucleotides matching TRBD1. V was clipped by 3 bases and J by 0 bases; unmatched bases: 3. Germline loops: CDR1 KGHSH, CDR2 LQKENI. This CDR3 comprises 15 residues. In DNA form, the CDR3 reads TGTGCCAGCTCACCCCGGACAGGGACTAACTATGGCTACACCTTC. It translates to CASSPRTGTNYGYTF.

The chain combines TRBV24-1 with TRBJ2-7; TRBD2 matches 12 bases. V lost 4 bases, J lost 4 bases, and 7 bases stayed unmatched. In germline, CDR1 is KGHDR, CDR2 SFDVKD. The CDR3 length is 16 residues. The CDR3: CATSEAGTSGLYEQYF. In DNA, the CDR3 is TGTGCCACCAGTGAAGCCGGGACTAGCGGGTTATACGAGCAGTACTTC.

The genes are TRBV3-1 (or the pseudogene TRBV3-2) and TRBJ1-2, with D uncertain. The CDR3 runs to 14 residues. With 1 base removed from V and 11 bases from J, the gap between germline ends came to 17 bases. The germline gives CDR1 LGHDT, CDR2 YNNKEL (reference sequence). CDR3 in amino acids: CASSQGHEGSRYTF. The CDR3 region has the DNA TGTGCCAGCAGCCAAGGTCATGAGGGTTCGAGGTACACCTTC.

This clone was found once. This sequence joins TRBV3-1 (or the pseudogene TRBV3-2) and TRBJ1-3, with 8 bases that match TRBD1. The CDR3 has 17 residues. Germline assignment: CDR1 LGHDT and CDR2 YNNKEL (reference sequence). V dropped 3 bases and J dropped 0; count of bases not matched to a gene: 7. Here the CDR3 DNA reads TGTGCCAGCAGCCAGATCGGACAGGGTGGCTCTGGAAACACCATATATTTT. Protein sequence: CASSQIGQGGSGNTIYF.

This clone was seen a single time. The J gene is TRBJ1-2, the V gene TRBV6-5; D ambiguous. Germline V gives CDR1 MNHEY, CDR2 SVGAGI. The CDR3 sequence is 14 residues long. Trimming pared 0 bases from V and 0 bases from J, leaving 5 bases between. This chain's CDR3 is CASSYSRTNYGYTF. CDR3 nucleotides: TGTGCCAGCAGTTACTCGCGGACTAACTATGGCTACACCTTC.

V is TRBV7-2 and J is TRBJ1-2; 9 bases align to TRBD1. Unmatched junction bases numbered 8, after V lost 4 bases and J lost 5 bases. Germline CDR1 and CDR2: SGHTA and FQGNSA. The CDR3 extends over 15 amino acids. The CDR3: CASSSPGQGGYGYTF. The CDR3 bases are TGTGCCAGCAGCTCCCCGGGACAGGGAGGTTATGGCTACACCTTC.

The rearrangement joins TRBV29-1 to TRBJ1-3; D not resolved. V shed 6 bases and J shed 5 bases, with 17 bases lying between them. The CDR3 runs to 14 residues. Germline assignment: CDR1 SQVTM and CDR2 ANQGSEA. CDR3 sequence (DNA): TGCAGCGTGGCCCCACGCGGAGAGAGAAACACCATATATTTT. Amino acid sequence: CSVAPRGERNTIYF.

This clone was observed a single time. The V gene is TRBV19, the J gene TRBJ1-5; 7 bases agree with TRBD1. The CDR3 has 15 amino acids. Germline V gene sequence: CDR1 LNHDA, CDR2 SQIVND (reference sequence). After removal of 8 bases from V and 5 bases from J, the junction contained 12 bases not matched to a gene. The CDR3 nucleotides are TGTGCCAGTGCCAGGACGAACAGGGGCGATCAGCCCCAGCATTTT. This codes for CASARTNRGDQPQHF.

This clone showed up just a few times. V is TRBV2 and J is TRBJ2-6; TRBD2 might be the D (5 bases). This CDR3 has 15 amino acids. CDR1 SNHLY and CDR2 FYNNEI come from the germline V gene. V lost 4 bases and J lost 2, with 9 bases in between. CDR3 sequence reads: CASSGQLAGANVLTF. CDR3 in DNA: TGTGCCAGCAGTGGACAACTAGCTGGGGCCAACGTCCTGACTTTC.

The V gene is TRBV6-1, the J gene TRBJ2-7; D is possibly TRBD1 (5 bases). The V and J ends lost 1 base and 7 bases respectively, with 11 bases between them. This CDR3 has 13 amino acids. The V gene's germline CDR1 is MNHNS and CDR2 SASEGT. The CDR3 coding sequence is TGTGCCAGCAGTGAAGGATCAGGGCGTGAGCAGTACTTC. It encodes CASSEGSGREQYF.

The chain recombines TRBV18 with TRBJ1-2, with 7 bases that match TRBD1. Germline lookup yields CDR1 KGHSH and CDR2 LQKENI. The V segment lost 4 bases and the J segment 2 bases; nucleotides outside the gene matches: 1. The CDR3 contains 13 residues. The CDR3 is CASSRTGNYGYTF. The CDR3 DNA is TGTGCCAGCTCACGGACAGGCAACTATGGCTACACCTTC.